The rows below give T cell receptor beta chains drawn from one sample of a study of HIV-infected patients and healthy controls. From the 5' RACE reads, TCRdb called clonotypes with MiXCR, one entry per CDR3 protein. The table has 18,000 or so distinct CDR3 sequences, about 9% seen once. The sequenced sample was blood, obtained during antiretroviral therapy. These receptors all stem from an adult with HIV infection. The CDR3 runs from the conserved cysteine through the conserved F or W. Fields, in order: clone size, V gene, J gene, D gene, CDR3 protein, CDR3 DNA. A D gene is named only where the DNA matches it firmly. For some rows the clone size is stated as once, few or many, or as a class when expanded; others skip it.

many	TRBV13	TRBJ1-1	-	CASSLENTEAFF	TGTGCCAGCAGCTTAGAGAACACTGAAGCTTTCTTT
many	TRBV5-1	TRBJ1-5	TRBD1	CASSFGTGGNQPQHF	TGCGCCAGCAGCTTCGGGACAGGGGGCAATCAGCCCCAGCATTTT
-	TRBV18	TRBJ2-3	-	CASSPGVADTQYF	TGTGCCAGCTCACCAGGGGTGGCAGATACGCAGTATTTT
many	TRBV14	TRBJ1-6	-	CASSQAFNSPLHF	TGTGCCAGCAGCCAAGCTTTTAATTCACCCCTCCACTTT
many	TRBV20-1	TRBJ2-7	-	CSARVNEQYF	TGCAGTGCTAGAGTGAACGAGCAGTACTTC
many	TRBV27	TRBJ1-4	-	CASNSGVNDNEKLFF	TGTGCCAGCAACTCAGGGGTTAATGATAATGAAAAACTGTTTTTT
many	TRBV28	TRBJ1-2	-	CASRRSNYGYTF	TGTGCCAGCAGGCGCAGTAACTATGGCTACACCTTC
many	TRBV6-1	TRBJ2-7	-	CASSERAAWEQYF	TGTGCCAGCAGTGAAAGGGCAGCCTGGGAGCAGTACTTC
many	TRBV20-1	TRBJ1-4	-	CSAGGNEKLFF	TGCAGTGCGGGAGGGAATGAAAAACTGTTTTTT
many	TRBV6-6	TRBJ1-1	-	CAGLQFMNTEAFF	TGTGCCGGCCTACAGTTCATGAACACTGAAGCTTTCTTT
-	TRBV12-3/TRBV12-4	TRBJ1-2	TRBD1	CASSTSGTGGSDTF	TGTGCCAGCTCAACCTCCGGGACAGGGGGGAGTGACACCTTC
many	TRBV7-2	TRBJ2-3	TRBD2	CASSLVGLAWDTQYF	TGTGCCAGCAGCTTAGTGGGACTAGCGTGGGATACGCAGTATTTT
many	TRBV19	TRBJ1-5	-	CASRGTGNQPQHF	TGTGCCAGTAGAGGGACGGGCAATCAGCCCCAGCATTTT
medium-sized	TRBV4-1	TRBJ2-1	-	CASSHDYNEQFF	TGCGCCAGCAGCCATGATTACAATGAGCAGTTCTTC
many	TRBV20-1	TRBJ2-3	-	CSAPGGGRGGDTQYF	TGCAGTGCTCCAGGAGGGGGTAGAGGGGGAGATACGCAGTATTTT
-	TRBV28	TRBJ2-7	-	CASSLPLAPSSYEQYF	TGTGCCAGCAGTCTACCCCTAGCCCCTAGCTCCTACGAGCAGTACTTC
few	TRBV5-6	TRBJ2-7	TRBD1	CASSLVGQASSYEQYF	TGTGCCAGCAGCTTGGTGGGACAGGCGAGCTCCTACGAGCAGTACTTC
many	TRBV6-6	TRBJ1-5	-	CASSYEAGRVVSNQPQHF	TGTGCCAGCAGTTACGAGGCGGGAAGAGTGGTTAGCAATCAGCCCCAGCATTTT
many	TRBV18	TRBJ1-4	-	CASHEGANEKLFF	TGTGCCAGTCACGAGGGAGCGAATGAAAAACTGTTTTTT
many	TRBV11-2	TRBJ1-3	-	CASSALRTAEGNTIYF	TGTGCCAGCAGCGCCCTGCGGACGGCTGAAGGAAACACCATATATTTT
-	TRBV5-1	TRBJ2-7	-	CASSRGGTSSIYEQYF	TGCGCCAGCAGCCGTGGGGGTACTAGCAGCATCTACGAGCAGTACTTC
many	TRBV12-3/TRBV12-4	TRBJ2-2	-	CASSTQGSGSLFF	TGTGCCAGCAGTACCCAGGGGTCGGGGTCGCTGTTTTTT
many	TRBV25-1	TRBJ1-1	TRBD1	CASSSRQGETEAFF	TGTGCCAGCAGTTCTCGACAGGGGGAAACTGAAGCTTTCTTT
few	TRBV5-1	TRBJ1-4	-	CASQTDPTNEKLFF	TGCGCCAGCCAGACAGACCCAACTAATGAAAAACTGTTTTTT
many	TRBV12-3/TRBV12-4	TRBJ1-5	TRBD1	CASSRDREDQPQHF	TGTGCCAGCAGCAGGGACAGGGAGGATCAGCCCCAGCATTTT
many	TRBV28	TRBJ1-5	TRBD1	CASRGSDRAGQPQHF	TGTGCCAGCAGGGGATCGGACAGGGCAGGCCAGCCCCAGCATTTT
many	TRBV7-9	TRBJ1-5	-	CASSLSRDLRNQPQHF	TGTGCCAGCAGCTTAAGCAGGGACCTACGGAATCAGCCCCAGCATTTT